This T cell receptor beta chain was documented in a study of blood T cell repertoires in COVID-19. About the research overall: Acute-phase and convalescent COVID-19 samples originated in the United States, Italy and Spain. The cDNA or gDNA used as material had been derived from T cells, B-cell-depleted T cells, or PBMCs.

The method was immunoSEQ multiplex PCR; TCRdb's version includes in-frame clones alone and lacks a portion of them. This sample has around 41,000 clones, with about 90% found just once. The CDR3 contains 12 residues. Germline V gene data show CDR1 as SGHDN and CDR2 as FVKESK. V was clipped by 4 bases and J by 9 bases, with 7 bases between them. This receptor was taken from a woman aged 25 to 39 in a cohort sampled during active COVID-19. The V gene is TRBV14, the J gene TRBJ1-6, with D possibly TRBD1 on 5 matching bases. Sequences were obtained from peripheral blood. CDR3 sequence reads: CASSLGGSPLHF. The DNA of the CDR3 is TGTGCCAGCAGCCTCGGGGGTTCACCCCTCCACTTT.